This T cell receptor beta chain is drawn from a study of cytomegalovirus exposure and HLA in healthy donors. The study, taken as a whole, reports: More clonal expansion characterized HLA-associated TCR beta chains than equally common others in a later analysis. In a later analysis, approximately 15,000 TCR beta sequences were associated with HLA alleles at 0.05 false discovery rate. About 87% or about 30% of the time was how often most TCR beta V segments were productive, according to an earlier analysis. Overall, approximately 180 TCR beta chains were annotated as cytomegalovirus-associated.

A word on this clone: Its cognate antigen is unknown.

The CDR3 totals 15 residues. V lost 3 bases, J lost 3 bases, and 7 bases stayed unmatched. Germline CDR1 reads SGHRS; CDR2 reads YFSETQ. This PCR relied on a set of 60 Vbeta primers and 13 Jbeta primers. Assay: immunoSEQ multiplex PCR; the TCRdb copy retains only in-frame clones and omits some. The table has approximately 95,000 clones, about 81% seen once. The chain uses TRBV5-1 and TRBJ1-2; TRBD1 agrees at 8 bases. Sequencing input: PBMCs. The TCR sequence derives from a woman aged 40-49 years in good health and CMV-seropositive. In DNA, the CDR3 is TGCGCCAGCAGCTCCTGGACAGGGACAGACTATGGCTACACCTTC. Translated, it gives CASSSWTGTDYGYTF.